At least ten counts were recorded for the clone carrying this T cell receptor beta chain. Germline CDR1 DFQATT, CDR2 SNEGSKA (reference sequence). The CDR3 has 11 residues. Trimming shortened V by 4 bases and J by 7 bases, and 10 bases separated the two germline ends. The data were obtained in a study of blood T cell repertoires in COVID-19. At the level of the study: Samples of COVID-19 (acute and convalescent) were obtained from the United States, Italy and Spain. Sources were T cells, B-cell-depleted T cells, or PBMCs; the material itself was cDNA or gDNA.

Repertoires were generated with immunoSEQ multiplex PCR, while TCRdb's copy carries only in-frame clones and drops some. Of some 38,000 clones in the sample, roughly 70% were seen once. Seattle patients were enrolled during active infection and followed longitudinally. Sequencing was performed on peripheral blood. This receptor was obtained from a man aged 65 to 79 with COVID-19, enrolled during active disease. The J gene is TRBJ1-2, the V gene TRBV20-1; D is perhaps TRBD1 (6 bases). The CDR3 loop reads CSATHRAGYTF. Written as DNA, the CDR3 is TGCAGTGCTACCCACAGGGCTGGCTACACCTTC.